Shown below are 18 T cell receptor beta chains from a single sample sequenced in a study of T-cell memory formation after mild COVID-19. One entry per CDR3 protein results from TCRdb running MiXCR on the 5' RACE reads. The sample holds fewer than 250,000 distinct CDR3 sequences, approximately 15% seen once. Sequencing was carried out using PBMCs or a T cell subset sorted from them (not recorded which). These receptors came from an adult woman who had mild COVID-19 (a few samples of this study predate the infection). Cell type and time point are not known.

This clonotype has only a few counts. The chain combines TRBV7-8 with TRBJ1-6; D is possibly TRBD1 (5 bases). This CDR3 has 15 residues. CDR1 is SGHVS, CDR2 FQNEAQ, per germline. V lost 4 bases and J 7 bases, leaving 14 bases between the germline ends. The CDR3 DNA is TGTGCCAGCAGCTGGGGCACTTCAGACAATTCACCCCTCCACTTT. It encodes CASSWGTSDNSPLHF.

There are a few counts of this clonotype. The V gene is TRBV12-3 or TRBV12-4, the J gene TRBJ1-1; TRBD1 aligns across 8 bases. V trimming: 6 bases; J trimming: 1 base; junction bases outside the gene matches: 4. The CDR3 consists of 14 residues. The CDR3 region is CASRWTGKNTEAFF. The CDR3, as DNA: TGTGCCAGCAGGTGGACAGGGAAGAACACTGAAGCTTTCTTT.

The rearrangement joins TRBV3-1 to TRBJ1-3, with D tentatively TRBD1 (5 bases). Trimming removed 4 bases from V and 4 bases from J, with 14 bases in between. CDR3 length equals 15 residues. Germline V gene data show CDR1 as LGHDT and CDR2 as YNNKEL (reference sequence). The CDR3 DNA is TGTGCCAGCAGCCCCGGGACCTCGGCGGGAAACACCATATATTTT. Encoded protein: CASSPGTSAGNTIYF.

The rearrangement links TRBV20-1 to TRBJ1-5; weak D call: TRBD1 (5 bases). V gave up 6 bases and J gave up 6 bases, with 15 bases separating them. Germline CDR1 is DFQATT and CDR2 is SNEGSKA (reference sequence). The CDR3 runs to 13 residues. CDR3 residues: CSATGRGGQPQHF. The CDR3 region has the DNA TGCAGTGCCACGGGACGGGGGGGTCAGCCCCAGCATTTT.

The chain uses TRBV7-9 and TRBJ2-1; perhaps TRBD2 as D (7 bases). The CDR3 totals 14 residues. V was pared by 4 bases and J by 8 bases, with 15 bases between. Germline V gives CDR1 SEHNR, CDR2 FQNEAQ (reference sequence). CDR3 sequence (DNA): TGTGCCAGCAGCTCAGCTGGGGGGGCCGATGAGCAGTTCTTC. Translated, it gives CASSSAGGADEQFF.

Ten or more counts support this clonotype. The chain has TRBV5-6 and TRBJ2-7; tentatively, D is TRBD1 (5 bases). The germline CDR1 and CDR2 sequences are SGHDT and YYEEEE. Trimming left V 0 bases short and J 6 bases short, with 7 bases between. This CDR3 has 12 amino acids. CDR3 sequence reads: CASSLVRGEQYF. CDR3 in DNA: TGTGCCAGCAGCTTGGTAAGGGGCGAGCAGTACTTC. Complete variable domain (other parts from reference TRBV5-6 and TRBJ2-7): DAGVTQSPTHLIKTRGQQVTLRCSPKSGHDTVSWYQQALGQGPQFIFQYYEEEERQRGNFPDRFSGHQFPNYSSELNVNALLLGDSALYLCASSLVRGEQYFGPGTRLTVT.

This clonotype has just a few counts. The chain combines TRBV5-5 with TRBJ2-7; D not certain. Germline CDR1 reads SGHKS; CDR2 reads YYEKEE (reference sequence). Trimming removed 4 bases at V and 3 bases at J, with 8 bases between. CDR3 length: 12 residues. Written as DNA, the CDR3 is TGTGCCAGCAGCGCCCAACTCTACGAGCAGTACTTC. As protein: CASSAQLYEQYF.

The chain links TRBV30 to TRBJ2-7, with D possibly matching TRBD2 (6 bases). V lost 3 bases, J lost 4 bases, and 16 bases lay in between. The germline gives CDR1 GTSNPN, CDR2 SVGIG (reference sequence). The length of the CDR3 is 14 residues. CDR3 sequence: CAWRVAGRGYEQYF. The DNA for the CDR3 is TGTGCCTGGAGAGTGGCGGGGCGTGGTTACGAGCAGTACTTC.

This clonotype was recorded a few times. The CDR3 DNA reads TGTGCCAGCAGTTACTCTTCCGGCCAGATACTCTACGAGCAGTACTTC. Protein product: CASSYSSGQILYEQYF. The chain links TRBV6-6 to TRBJ2-7; unclear D gene. Trimming left V 0 bases short and J 3 bases short, with 15 bases between. Germline V gene lookup returns CDR1 MNHNY and CDR2 SVGAGI (reference sequence). This CDR3 is built from 16 residues.

The rearrangement joins TRBV7-3 to TRBJ1-1; the D is unclear. This CDR3 has 18 residues. The V and J ends lost 1 base and 1 base respectively, with 19 bases between them. Germline values: CDR1 SGHTA, CDR2 FQGTGA. This CDR3 is CASSLSPGTGVSNTEAFF. As DNA, the CDR3 is TGTGCCAGCAGCTTAAGTCCAGGAACGGGCGTCTCGAACACTGAAGCTTTCTTT.

V usage is TRBV11-2 and J usage is TRBJ1-2; D unresolved. The CDR3 loop spans 13 amino acids. Germline values: CDR1 SGHAT, CDR2 FQNNGV. Trimming shortened V by 0 bases and J by 10 bases, and 12 bases separated the two germline ends. This chain's CDR3 is CASSLDQLRLYTF. In DNA form, the CDR3 reads TGTGCCAGCAGCTTAGATCAACTACGACTCTACACCTTC.

V and J are TRBV7-2 and TRBJ1-5, with D hard to call. V was clipped by 2 bases and J by 3 bases, with 5 bases between them. CDR1 and CDR2 (germline): SGHTA, FQGNSA. The CDR3 runs to 13 residues. CDR3 loop: CASSLQNNQPQHF. CDR3 nucleotide sequence: TGTGCCAGCAGCTTACAGAACAATCAGCCCCAGCATTTT.

The gene calls are TRBV29-1 and TRBJ1-1, with D unclear. Trimming took off 6 bases at V and 0 bases at J, with 11 bases between the two ends. In germline, CDR1 is SQVTM, CDR2 ANQGSEA. The CDR3 covers 13 residues. The CDR3 sequence is CSVELGLNTEAFF. The CDR3 nucleotides are TGCAGCGTAGAACTAGGGTTGAACACTGAAGCTTTCTTT. Together with reference TRBV29-1 and TRBJ1-1, the CDR3 gives the full variable domain: SAVISQKPSRDICQRGTSLTIQCQVDSQVTMMFWYRQQPGQSLTLIATANQGSEATYESGFVIDKFPISRPNLTFSTLTVSNMSPEDSSIYLCSVELGLNTEAFFGQGTRLTVV.

The chain combines TRBV20-1 with TRBJ1-5; TRBD1 is a possible D gene (5 bases). The CDR3 totals 14 residues. Germline CDR1 reads DFQATT; CDR2 reads SNEGSKA (reference sequence). V lost 6 bases and J 4 bases, leaving 16 bases between the germline ends. The CDR3 protein is CSAPGSSLNQPQHF. CDR3 DNA: TGCAGTGCCCCAGGGTCCTCCCTGAATCAGCCCCAGCATTTT.

The chain has TRBV2 and TRBJ2-7; D is unclear. CDR1 and CDR2 from the germline V gene are SNHLY and FYNNEI. The CDR3 extends over 13 amino acids. Trimming took off 4 bases at V and 0 bases at J, with 7 bases between the two ends. CDR3 nucleotides: TGTGCCAGCAGTGTGGCGCCCTCCTACGAGCAGTACTTC. It is translated as CASSVAPSYEQYF.

The rearrangement uses TRBV2 and TRBJ1-5, with D maybe TRBD1 (5 bases). CDR1 is SNHLY, CDR2 FYNNEI, per germline. The CDR3 extends over 15 amino acids. The V gene lost 1 base and the J gene lost 4 bases, with 11 bases spanning the gap. The CDR3: CASSEEGIRNQPQHF. In DNA, the CDR3 is TGTGCCAGCAGTGAAGAGGGGATTAGGAATCAGCCCCAGCATTTT.

There are a few counts of this clonotype. This sequence joins TRBV11-2 and TRBJ2-7, with D uncertain. The V gene lost 1 base and the J gene lost 4 bases, with 11 bases spanning the gap. This CDR3 is 14 amino acids long. Germline-derived CDR1 and CDR2 are SGHAT and FQNNGV. The CDR3 reads CASSLVTGRYEQYF. For the CDR3, the DNA is TGTGCCAGCAGCTTAGTAACTGGCAGGTACGAGCAGTACTTC.

CDR3 protein: CASKLQRAYNSPLHF. The CDR3 region has the DNA TGTGCCAGCAAATTACAAAGGGCCTATAATTCACCCCTCCACTTT. The rearrangement links TRBV6-5 to TRBJ1-6, with D unresolved. The germline V gene has CDR1 MNHEY and CDR2 SVGAGI. There are 15 residues in the CDR3. V lost 7 bases, J lost 2 bases, and 12 bases lay in between.